One sample yielded the 10 T cell receptor beta chains listed below, sequenced in a study of cytomegalovirus exposure and HLA in healthy donors. The PCR used 60 Vbeta and 13 Jbeta primers. Sequencing was performed with immunoSEQ multiplex PCR; in TCRdb, only in-frame clones are kept and a portion is missing. The table has around 100,000 clones, 65% to 85% seen once. Sequencing used PBMCs. These receptors came from a man aged 35 to 55 in good health and CMV-seropositive.

The J gene is TRBJ2-7, the V gene TRBV15; TRBD1 matches at 11 bases. The CDR3 covers 16 residues. In germline, CDR1 is LNHNV, CDR2 YYDKDF (reference sequence). V dropped 0 bases and J dropped 4; count of bases not matched to a gene: 5. The DNA for the CDR3 is TGTGCCACCAGCAGAGATCGGGGGACAGGGGGGTACGAGCAGTACTTC. This encodes CATSRDRGTGGYEQYF. The full variable domain, with the rest looked up from reference TRBV15 and TRBJ2-7, is DAMVIQNPRYQVTQFGKPVTLSCSQTLNHNVMYWYQQKSSQAPKLLFHYYDKDFNNEADTPDNFQSRRPNTSFCFLDIRSPGLGDTAMYLCATSRDRGTGGYEQYFGPGTRLTVT.

The chain joins TRBV7-8 to TRBJ2-3; TRBD2 matches 7 bases. There are 14 residues in the CDR3. Germline assignment: CDR1 SGHVS and CDR2 FQNEAQ. The V and J ends lost 4 bases and 4 bases, in that order; junction bases with no gene match: 5. Here the CDR3 reads CASSSGGGADTQYF. Written as DNA, the CDR3 is TGTGCCAGCAGCTCCGGTGGGGGGGCAGATACGCAGTATTTT.

The V and J genes are TRBV5-4 and TRBJ2-6, with TRBD1 identical over 9 bases. CDR3 length: 17 amino acids. V lost 4 bases to trimming and J lost 4 bases; unmatched junction nucleotides: 9. Germline CDR1 is SGHNT and CDR2 is YYREEE (reference sequence). The CDR3 DNA follows: TGTGCCAGCAGCCGCGGTGGGACAGGGTCCGGGGCCAACGTCCTGACTTTC. It specifies CASSRGGTGSGANVLTF.

In its sample, this clone was seen once. Its ends do not fully match the called genes, so a read error is possible. The chain has TRBV29-1 and TRBJ1-1; 8 bases agree with TRBD1. CDR3 length equals 14 residues. Germline V CDR1 and CDR2: SQVTM, ANQGSEA. CDR3 in DNA: TGCAGCGTGACAGGGGCCGCCCTGAATACTGAAGCTTTCTTT. The encoded protein is CSVTGAALNTEAFF.

As to this clone: One end of the junction does not line up with germline, which may come from a read error. This chain connects TRBV11-2 to TRBJ2-4; D might be TRBD1 (6 bases). The CDR3 is 15 amino acids. Germline-derived CDR1 and CDR2 are SGHAT and FQNNGV. CDR3 DNA: TGTGCCAGCAGCAGAGGAACGGGGACAAGAAACAGTCAGTACTTC. Its protein is CASSRGTGTRNSQYF.

Comment on this clone: Germline is not matched at one junction end, which may reflect a read error. The CDR3 nucleotides read TGTGTCAGCTCCTCCCAACCGGGACAGAATCATTCACCCCTCCACTTT. Protein: CVSSSQPGQNHSPLHF. The J gene is TRBJ1-6, the V gene TRBV18; 7 bases map to TRBD1. This CDR3 is 16 amino acids long. The germline V gene encodes CDR1 KGHSH and CDR2 LQKENI.

This clone was seen once. The chain joins TRBV11-2 to TRBJ2-7; TRBD2 aligns across 9 bases. Germline trimming cut 1 base from V and 1 base from J; bases unmatched to any gene: 2. Germline V gene lookup returns CDR1 SGHAT and CDR2 FQNNGV. The CDR3 is made up of 15 amino acids. The CDR3 protein is CASSLAAGGSYEQYF. CDR3 sequence (DNA): TGTGCCAGCAGCTTAGCGGCGGGAGGGTCCTACGAGCAGTACTTC.

A single count supports this clone. The chain is built from TRBV5-1 and TRBJ2-5; a weak D match, TRBD2 (6 bases). The CDR3 contains 13 residues. With 2 bases removed from V and 4 bases from J, the gap between germline ends came to 9 bases. Germline assignment: CDR1 SGHRS and CDR2 YFSETQ. CDR3 protein: CASSFLARETQYF. CDR3 nucleotides: TGCGCCAGCAGCTTCCTAGCGCGAGAGACCCAGTACTTC.

The chain employs TRBV9 and TRBJ1-1, with TRBD1 matching 10 bases. The CDR3 consists of 14 residues. Germline-derived CDR1 and CDR2 are SGDLS and YYNGEE. V shed 4 bases, J shed 6 bases, and the junction held 6 bases outside the gene matches. The CDR3 nucleotides are TGTGCCAGCAGCCCAAGGACAGGGGGGGCTGAAGCTTTCTTT. This encodes CASSPRTGGAEAFF.

V is TRBV5-1 and J is TRBJ2-2, with 7 bases that match TRBD2. CDR1 and CDR2 (germline): SGHRS, YFSETQ. This CDR3 contains 15 residues. The ends lost 7 bases at V and 3 bases at J; junction bases unmatched: 9. The CDR3 is CASAEASGYTGELFF. CDR3 nucleotides: TGCGCCAGCGCTGAGGCTAGCGGTTACACCGGGGAGCTGTTTTTT.